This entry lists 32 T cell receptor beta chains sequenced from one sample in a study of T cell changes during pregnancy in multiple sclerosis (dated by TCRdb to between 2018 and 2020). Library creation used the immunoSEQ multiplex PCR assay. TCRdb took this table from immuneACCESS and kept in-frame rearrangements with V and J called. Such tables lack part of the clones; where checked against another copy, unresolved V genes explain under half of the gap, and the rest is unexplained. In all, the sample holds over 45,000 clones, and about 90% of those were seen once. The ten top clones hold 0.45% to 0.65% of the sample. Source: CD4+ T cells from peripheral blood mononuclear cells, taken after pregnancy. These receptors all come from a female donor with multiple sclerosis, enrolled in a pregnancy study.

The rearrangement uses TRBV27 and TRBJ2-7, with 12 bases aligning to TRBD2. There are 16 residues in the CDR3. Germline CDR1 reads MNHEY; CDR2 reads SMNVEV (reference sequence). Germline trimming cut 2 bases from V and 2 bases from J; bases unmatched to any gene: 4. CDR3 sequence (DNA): TGTGCCAGCAGTTTAAAGCCTAGCGGGAGGGCCTACGAGCAGTACTTC. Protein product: CASSLKPSGRAYEQYF.

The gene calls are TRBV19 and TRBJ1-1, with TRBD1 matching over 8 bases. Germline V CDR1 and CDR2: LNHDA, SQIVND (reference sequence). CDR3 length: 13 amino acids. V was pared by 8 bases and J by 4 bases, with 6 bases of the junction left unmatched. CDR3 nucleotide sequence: TGTGCCAGTTGTTTCCAGGGGGCCACTGAAGCTTTCTTT. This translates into CASCFQGATEAFF.

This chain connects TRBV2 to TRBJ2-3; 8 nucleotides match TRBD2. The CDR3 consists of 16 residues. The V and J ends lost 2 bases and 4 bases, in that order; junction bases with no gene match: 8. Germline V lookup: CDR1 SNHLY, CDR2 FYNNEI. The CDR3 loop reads CASSEKWNGRADTQYF. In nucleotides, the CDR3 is TGTGCCAGCAGTGAAAAATGGAACGGGAGGGCAGATACGCAGTATTTT.

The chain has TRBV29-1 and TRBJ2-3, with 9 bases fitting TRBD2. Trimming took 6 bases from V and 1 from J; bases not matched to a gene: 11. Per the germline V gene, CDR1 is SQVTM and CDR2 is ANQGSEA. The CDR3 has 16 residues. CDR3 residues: CSVRRSGRHGTDTQYF. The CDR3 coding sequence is TGCAGCGTGAGGCGGAGCGGGAGGCACGGCACAGATACGCAGTATTTT.

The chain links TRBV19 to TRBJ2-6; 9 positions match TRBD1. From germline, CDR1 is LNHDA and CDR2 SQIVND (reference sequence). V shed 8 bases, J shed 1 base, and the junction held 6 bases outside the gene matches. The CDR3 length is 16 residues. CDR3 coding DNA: TGTGCCAGTGGAAGGACAGGGGTATCTGGGGCCAACGTCCTGACTTTC. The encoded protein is CASGRTGVSGANVLTF.

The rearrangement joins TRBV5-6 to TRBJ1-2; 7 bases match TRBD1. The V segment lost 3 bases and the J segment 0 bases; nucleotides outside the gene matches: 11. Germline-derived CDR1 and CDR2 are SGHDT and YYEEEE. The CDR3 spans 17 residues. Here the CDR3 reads CASSWPRGPGSNYGYTF. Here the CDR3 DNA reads TGTGCCAGCAGCTGGCCAAGGGGGCCAGGATCTAACTATGGCTACACCTTC.

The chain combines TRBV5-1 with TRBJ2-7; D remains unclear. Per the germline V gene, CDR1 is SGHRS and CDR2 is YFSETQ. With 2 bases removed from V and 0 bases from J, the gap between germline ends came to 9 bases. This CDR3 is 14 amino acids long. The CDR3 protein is CASSFGGSSYEQYF. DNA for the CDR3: TGCGCCAGCAGCTTCGGCGGAAGCTCCTACGAGCAGTACTTC.

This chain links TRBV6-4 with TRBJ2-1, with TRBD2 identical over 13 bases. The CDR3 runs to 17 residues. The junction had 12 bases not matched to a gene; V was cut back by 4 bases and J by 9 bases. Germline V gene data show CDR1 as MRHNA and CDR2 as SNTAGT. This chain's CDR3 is CASSARLAGGEKGEQFF. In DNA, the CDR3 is TGTGCCAGCAGTGCCCGACTAGCGGGAGGAGAAAAAGGTGAGCAGTTCTTC.

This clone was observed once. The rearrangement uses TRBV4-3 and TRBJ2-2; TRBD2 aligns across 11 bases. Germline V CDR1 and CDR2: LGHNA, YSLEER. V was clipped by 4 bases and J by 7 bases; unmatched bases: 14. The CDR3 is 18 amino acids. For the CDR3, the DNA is TGCGCCAGCAGCCGAGGGGAGACTAGCGGGATTGGGGGCGGGGAGCTGTTTTTT. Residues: CASSRGETSGIGGGELFF.

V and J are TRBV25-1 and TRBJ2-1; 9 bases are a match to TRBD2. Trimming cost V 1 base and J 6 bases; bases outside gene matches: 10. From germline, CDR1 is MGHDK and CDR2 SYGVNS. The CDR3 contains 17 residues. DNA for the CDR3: TGTGCCAGCAGTGAATTTGGTAGCGGGAGAAAGGGCAATGAGCAGTTCTTC. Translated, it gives CASSEFGSGRKGNEQFF. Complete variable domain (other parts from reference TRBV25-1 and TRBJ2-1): EADIYQTPRYLVIGTGKKITLECSQTMGHDKMYWYQQDPGMELHLIHYSYGVNSTEKGDLSSESTVSRIRTEHFPLTLESARPSHTSQYLCASSEFGSGRKGNEQFFGPGTRLTVL.

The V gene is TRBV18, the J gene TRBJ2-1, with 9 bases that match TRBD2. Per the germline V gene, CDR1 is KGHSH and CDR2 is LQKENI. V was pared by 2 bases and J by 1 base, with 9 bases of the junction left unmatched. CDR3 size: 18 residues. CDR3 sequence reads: CASSPLRTSAVSYNEQFF. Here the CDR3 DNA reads TGTGCCAGCTCACCATTAAGGACTAGCGCTGTATCCTACAATGAGCAGTTCTTC.

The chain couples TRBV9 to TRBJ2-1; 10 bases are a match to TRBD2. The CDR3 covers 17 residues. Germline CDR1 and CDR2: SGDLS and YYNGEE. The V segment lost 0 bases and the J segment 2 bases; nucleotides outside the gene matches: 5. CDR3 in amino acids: CASSVVGLAVPYNEQFF. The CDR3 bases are TGTGCCAGCAGCGTAGTTGGACTAGCGGTCCCCTACAATGAGCAGTTCTTC.

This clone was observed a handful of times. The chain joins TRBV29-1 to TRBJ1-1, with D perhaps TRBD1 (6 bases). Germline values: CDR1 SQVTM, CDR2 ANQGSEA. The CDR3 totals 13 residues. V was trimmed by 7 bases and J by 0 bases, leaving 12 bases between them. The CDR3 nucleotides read TGCAGCGCGGGACACACTATGAACACTGAAGCTTTCTTT. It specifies CSAGHTMNTEAFF.

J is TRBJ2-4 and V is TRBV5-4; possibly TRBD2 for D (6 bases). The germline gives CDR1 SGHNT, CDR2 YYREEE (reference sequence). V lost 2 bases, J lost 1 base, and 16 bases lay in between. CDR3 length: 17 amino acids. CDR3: CASSFGATGLAKNIQYF. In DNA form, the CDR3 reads TGTGCCAGCAGCTTCGGTGCGACGGGACTGGCCAAAAACATTCAGTACTTC.

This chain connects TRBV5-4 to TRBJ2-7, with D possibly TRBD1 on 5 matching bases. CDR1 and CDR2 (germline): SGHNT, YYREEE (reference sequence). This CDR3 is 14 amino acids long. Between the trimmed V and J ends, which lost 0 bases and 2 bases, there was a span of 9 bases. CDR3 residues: CASSLDRMTYEQYF. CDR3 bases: TGTGCCAGCAGCTTGGACAGGATGACCTACGAGCAGTACTTC.

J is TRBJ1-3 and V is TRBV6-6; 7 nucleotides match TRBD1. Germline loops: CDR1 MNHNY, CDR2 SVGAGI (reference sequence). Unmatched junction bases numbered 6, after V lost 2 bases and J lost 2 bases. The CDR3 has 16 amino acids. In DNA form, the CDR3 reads TGTGCCAGCAGTTACCCCGACAGGGTGACTGGAAACACCATATATTTT. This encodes CASSYPDRVTGNTIYF.

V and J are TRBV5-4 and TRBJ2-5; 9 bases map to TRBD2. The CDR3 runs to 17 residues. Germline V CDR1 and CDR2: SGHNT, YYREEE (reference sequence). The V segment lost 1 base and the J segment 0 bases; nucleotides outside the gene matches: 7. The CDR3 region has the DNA TGTGCCAGCAGCTTGAGGCTAGCGGGACGGTACCAAGAGACCCAGTACTTC. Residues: CASSLRLAGRYQETQYF.

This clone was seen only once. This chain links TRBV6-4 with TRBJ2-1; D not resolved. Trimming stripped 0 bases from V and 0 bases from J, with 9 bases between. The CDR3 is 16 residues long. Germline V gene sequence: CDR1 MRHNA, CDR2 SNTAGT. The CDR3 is CASSDSSGSSYNEQFF. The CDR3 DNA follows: TGTGCCAGCAGTGACTCTTCAGGAAGCTCCTACAATGAGCAGTTCTTC.

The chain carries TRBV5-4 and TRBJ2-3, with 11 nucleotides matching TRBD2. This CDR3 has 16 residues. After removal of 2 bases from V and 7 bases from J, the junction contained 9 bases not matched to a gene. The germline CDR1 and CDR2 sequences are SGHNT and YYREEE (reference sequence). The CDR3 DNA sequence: TGTGCCAGCAGCTTCTCCGGGACTAGCGGAGTTAATACGCAGTATTTT. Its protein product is CASSFSGTSGVNTQYF. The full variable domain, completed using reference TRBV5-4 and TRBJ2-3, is ETGVTQSPTHLIKTRGQQVTLRCSSQSGHNTVSWYQQALGQGPQFIFQYYREEENGRGNFPPRFSGLQFPNYSSELNVNALELDDSALYLCASSFSGTSGVNTQYFGPGTRLTVL.

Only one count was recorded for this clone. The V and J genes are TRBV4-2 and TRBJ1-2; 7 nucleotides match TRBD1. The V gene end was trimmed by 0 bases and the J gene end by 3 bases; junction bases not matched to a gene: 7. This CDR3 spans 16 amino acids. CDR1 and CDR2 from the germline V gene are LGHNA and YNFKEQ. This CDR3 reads CASSQEGQGVDYGYTF. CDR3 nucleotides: TGTGCCAGCAGCCAAGAAGGTCAGGGGGTCGACTATGGCTACACCTTC.

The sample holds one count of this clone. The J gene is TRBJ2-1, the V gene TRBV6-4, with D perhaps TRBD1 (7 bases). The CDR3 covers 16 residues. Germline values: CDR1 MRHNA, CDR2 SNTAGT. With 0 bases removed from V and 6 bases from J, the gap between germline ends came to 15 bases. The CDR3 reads CASSDSTGYGGNEQFF. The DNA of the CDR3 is TGTGCCAGCAGTGACTCGACAGGGTACGGGGGCAATGAGCAGTTCTTC.

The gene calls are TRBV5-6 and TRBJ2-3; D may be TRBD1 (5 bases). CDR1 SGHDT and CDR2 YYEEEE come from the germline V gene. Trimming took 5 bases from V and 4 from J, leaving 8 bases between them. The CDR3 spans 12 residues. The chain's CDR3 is CASSTRADTQYF. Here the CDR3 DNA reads TGTGCCAGCAGTACCAGGGCAGATACGCAGTATTTT.

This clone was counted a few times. CDR3 sequence: CASSIGQGGNTEAFF. Written as DNA, the CDR3 is TGTGCCAGTAGTATAGGGCAGGGAGGGAACACTGAAGCTTTCTTT. This rearrangement joins TRBV19 to TRBJ1-1; maybe TRBD1 (5 bases). This CDR3 comprises 15 residues. Germline CDR1 is LNHDA and CDR2 is SQIVND (reference sequence). V dropped 1 base and J dropped 1 base, with 10 bases sitting between them.

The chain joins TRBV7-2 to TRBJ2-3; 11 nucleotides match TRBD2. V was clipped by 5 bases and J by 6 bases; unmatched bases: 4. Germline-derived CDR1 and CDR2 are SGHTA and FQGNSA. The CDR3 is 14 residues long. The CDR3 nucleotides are TGTGCCAGCAGCCCCGTAGCGGGAGGGGATACGCAGTATTTT. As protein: CASSPVAGGDTQYF.

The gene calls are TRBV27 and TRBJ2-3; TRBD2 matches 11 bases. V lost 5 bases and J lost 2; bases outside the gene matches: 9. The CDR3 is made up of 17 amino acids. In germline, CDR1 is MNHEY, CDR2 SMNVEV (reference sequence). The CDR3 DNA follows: TGTGCCAGCAGTCCCCGACTAGCGGGATGGGTCACAGATACGCAGTATTTT. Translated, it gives CASSPRLAGWVTDTQYF.

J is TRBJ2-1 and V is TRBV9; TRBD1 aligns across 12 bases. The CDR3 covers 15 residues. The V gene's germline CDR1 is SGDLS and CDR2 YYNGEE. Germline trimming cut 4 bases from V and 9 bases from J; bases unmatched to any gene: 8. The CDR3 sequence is CASSPRDRGRGEQFF. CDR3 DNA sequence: TGTGCCAGCAGCCCCCGGGACAGGGGGCGAGGTGAGCAGTTCTTC.

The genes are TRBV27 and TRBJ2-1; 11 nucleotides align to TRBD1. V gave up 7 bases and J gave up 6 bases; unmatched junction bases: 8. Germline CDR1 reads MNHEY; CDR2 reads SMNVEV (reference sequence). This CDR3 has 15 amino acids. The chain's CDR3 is CASNSRDRGINEQFF. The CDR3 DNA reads TGTGCCAGCAATTCACGGGACAGGGGGATCAATGAGCAGTTCTTC.

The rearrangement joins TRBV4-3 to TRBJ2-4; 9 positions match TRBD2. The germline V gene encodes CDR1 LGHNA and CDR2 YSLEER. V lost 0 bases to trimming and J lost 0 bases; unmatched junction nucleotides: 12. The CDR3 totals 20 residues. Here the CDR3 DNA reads TGCGCCAGCAGCCAAGAATATATGGTAGCGGGAGTGGGAGCCAAAAACATTCAGTACTTC. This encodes CASSQEYMVAGVGAKNIQYF.

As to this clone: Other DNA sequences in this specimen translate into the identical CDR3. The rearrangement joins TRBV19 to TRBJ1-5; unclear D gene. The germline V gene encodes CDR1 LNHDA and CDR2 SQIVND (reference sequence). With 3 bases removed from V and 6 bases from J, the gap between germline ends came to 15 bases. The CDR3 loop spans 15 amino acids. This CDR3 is CASSIRDSRGQPQHF. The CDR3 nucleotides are TGTGCCAGTAGTATCCGAGACTCACGGGGTCAGCCCCAGCATTTT.

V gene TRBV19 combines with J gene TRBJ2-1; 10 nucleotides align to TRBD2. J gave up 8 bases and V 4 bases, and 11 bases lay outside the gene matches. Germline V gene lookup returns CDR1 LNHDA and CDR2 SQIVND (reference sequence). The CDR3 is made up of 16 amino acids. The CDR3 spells CASSKIVSSGSYEQFF. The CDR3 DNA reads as TGTGCCAGTAGTAAGATTGTGTCTAGCGGGAGCTATGAGCAGTTCTTC.

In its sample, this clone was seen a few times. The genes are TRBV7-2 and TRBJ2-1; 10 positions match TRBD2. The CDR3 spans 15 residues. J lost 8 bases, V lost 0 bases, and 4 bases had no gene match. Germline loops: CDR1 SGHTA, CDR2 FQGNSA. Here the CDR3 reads CASSLASGGGDEQFF. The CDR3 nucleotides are TGTGCCAGCAGCTTAGCAAGCGGGGGGGGCGATGAGCAGTTCTTC.

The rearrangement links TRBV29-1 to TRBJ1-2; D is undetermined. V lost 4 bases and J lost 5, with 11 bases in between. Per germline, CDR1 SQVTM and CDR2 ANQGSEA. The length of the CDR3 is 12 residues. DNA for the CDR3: TGCAGCGTTGGAGGGAGCGATTATGGCTACACCTTC. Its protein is CSVGGSDYGYTF. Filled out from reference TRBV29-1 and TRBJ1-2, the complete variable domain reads SAVISQKPSRDICQRGTSLTIQCQVDSQVTMMFWYRQQPGQSLTLIATANQGSEATYESGFVIDKFPISRPNLTFSTLTVSNMSPEDSSIYLCSVGGSDYGYTFGSGTRLTVV.